Shown below are 6 T cell receptor beta chains from a single sample sequenced in a study of T cell responses to AZD1222 COVID-19 vaccine. Using immunoSEQ multiplex PCR, the repertoire was profiled, and TCRdb retains in-frame clones only, with some absent. There are around 200,000 clones in the sample; around 89% occur only once, and roughly 26% lies in the top ten. The specimen comprised peripheral blood, sampled 28 days after the second AZD1222 dose. The receptor set was obtained from an adult who received the AZD1222 COVID-19 vaccine.

This rearrangement joins TRBV18 to TRBJ2-3; no clear D gene. Germline values: CDR1 KGHSH, CDR2 LQKENI. With 3 bases removed from V and 5 bases from J, the gap between germline ends came to 9 bases. This CDR3 is 13 amino acids long. CDR3 bases: TGTGCCAGCTCACCTTTCACCGGAGATACGCAGTATTTT. Residues: CASSPFTGDTQYF.

The chain combines TRBV24-1 with TRBJ2-1; TRBD1 agrees at 7 bases. Unmatched junction bases numbered 12, after V lost 3 bases and J lost 8 bases. Germline V gene sequence: CDR1 KGHDR, CDR2 SFDVKD. The CDR3 is 16 amino acids. Written as DNA, the CDR3 is TGTGCCACCAGTGATAGACAGGGTTTTTCGTTCGATGAGCAGTTCTTC. Its translation: CATSDRQGFSFDEQFF.

The chain employs TRBV7-2 and TRBJ2-7; TRBD2 is a possible D gene (6 bases). Per the germline V gene, CDR1 is SGHTA and CDR2 is FQGNSA. The CDR3 sequence is 15 residues long. Trimming took off 1 base at V and 0 bases at J, with 10 bases between the two ends. CDR3 in DNA: TGTGCCAGCAGCTTAGGCCTGACTAGCTCCTACGAGCAGTACTTC. Protein sequence: CASSLGLTSSYEQYF. The full variable domain, rest sourced from reference TRBV7-2 and TRBJ2-7, is GAGVSQSPSNKVTEKGKDVELRCDPISGHTALYWYRQSLGQGLEFLIYFQGNSAPDKSGLPSDRFSAERTGGSVSTLTIQRTQQEDSAVYLCASSLGLTSSYEQYFGPGTRLTVT.

V gene TRBV5-1 combines with J gene TRBJ2-3, with 10 nucleotides matching TRBD1. The CDR3 loop spans 15 amino acids. The V segment lost 3 bases and the J segment 4 bases; nucleotides outside the gene matches: 5. The germline V gene encodes CDR1 SGHRS and CDR2 YFSETQ. The CDR3 region has the DNA TGCGCCAGCAGCTGGGGGGACAGGGGCGCAGATACGCAGTATTTT. Its translation is CASSWGDRGADTQYF.

The genes are TRBV7-2 and TRBJ1-6; tentatively, D is TRBD1 (5 bases). Germline CDR1 is SGHTA and CDR2 is FQGNSA. The CDR3 extends over 16 amino acids. The V end was cut by 5 bases, the J end by 7 bases, with 18 bases between. This CDR3 is CASSLRSGVGNSPLHF. The CDR3 nucleotides read TGTGCCAGCAGCCTTAGGTCGGGGGTAGGGAATTCACCCCTCCACTTT.

This clone was picked up one time. This rearrangement joins TRBV14 to TRBJ2-7; tentatively, D is TRBD2 (6 bases). Per germline, CDR1 SGHDN and CDR2 FVKESK. There are 15 residues in the CDR3. The V end lost 3 bases, the J end lost 3 bases, and 15 bases lay between the germline ends. CDR3 sequence (DNA): TGTGCCAGCAGCCAGAATCCCGGGGGAGACTACGAGCAGTACTTC. Its translation is CASSQNPGGDYEQYF.